The entry below gives a single TCR beta chain sequence along with its context. Its antigen is still unknown. These data belong to a study of CD8+CD57+ T cells in acquired aplastic anemia. Individuals selected for sequencing had exhibited CD8+CD57+ cell expansion on flow cytometry. Patients uniformly had severe acquired aplastic anemia. The blood sampling took place in patients who had so far received no therapy. Using genomic DNA as the template, TCR beta VDJ and CDR3 profiling was carried out. One entry per CDR3 protein, called by TCRdb with MiXCR from the reads. The top ten clones hold approximately 9.4% of a sample with some 200,000 distinct CDR3 sequences, nearly 50% of them seen once. This CDR3 has 12 amino acids. V gave up 3 bases and J gave up 1 base, with 3 bases separating them. Per the germline V gene, CDR1 is LNHDA and CDR2 is SQIVND (reference sequence). Study-wide points: In common between the patients and the controls were some 29 CD8+ CDR3 sequences.

Specimen: sorted CD4+, CD8+, or CD8+CD57+ T cells (not recorded which) from PBMCs. The clonotype comes from a human donor with aplastic anemia. This rearrangement joins TRBV19 to TRBJ1-1; D remains unclear. The CDR3 DNA follows: TGTGCCAGTAGTATGCGGAACACTGAAGCTTTCTTT. Translated, it gives CASSMRNTEAFF.